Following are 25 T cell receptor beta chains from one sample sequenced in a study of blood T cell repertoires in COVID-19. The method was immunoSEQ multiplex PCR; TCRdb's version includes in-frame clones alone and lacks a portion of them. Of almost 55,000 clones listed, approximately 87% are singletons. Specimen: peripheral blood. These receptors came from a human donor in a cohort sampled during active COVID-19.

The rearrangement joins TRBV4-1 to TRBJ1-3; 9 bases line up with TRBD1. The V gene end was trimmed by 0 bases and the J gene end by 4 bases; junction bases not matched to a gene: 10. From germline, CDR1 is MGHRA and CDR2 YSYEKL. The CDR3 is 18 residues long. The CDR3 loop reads CASSQDLNGQGRGNTIYF. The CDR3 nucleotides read TGCGCCAGCAGCCAAGATCTTAACGGACAGGGGAGAGGAAACACCATATATTTT.

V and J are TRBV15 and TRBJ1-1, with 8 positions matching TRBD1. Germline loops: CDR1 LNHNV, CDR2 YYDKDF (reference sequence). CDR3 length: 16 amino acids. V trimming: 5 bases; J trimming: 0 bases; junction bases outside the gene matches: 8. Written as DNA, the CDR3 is TGTGCCACCAGCCCCAGACAGGGGATAGTGAACACTGAAGCTTTCTTT. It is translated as CATSPRQGIVNTEAFF.

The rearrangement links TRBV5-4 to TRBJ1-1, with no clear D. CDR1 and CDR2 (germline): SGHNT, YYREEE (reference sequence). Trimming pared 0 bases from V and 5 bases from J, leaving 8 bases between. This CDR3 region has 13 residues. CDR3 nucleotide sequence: TGTGCCAGCAGCTTGGAGGAGACGACTGAAGCTTTCTTT. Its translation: CASSLEETTEAFF.

CDR3 in amino acids: CASSKGPRPGGRNYGYTF. DNA for the CDR3: TGTGCCAGCAGCAAAGGACCCCGTCCAGGGGGCCGAAACTATGGCTACACCTTC. This chain uses TRBV21-1 with TRBJ1-2; TRBD1, as called in the table, went unchecked against the DNA. TRBV21-1 is tagged as a pseudogene. The CDR3 is 18 amino acids.

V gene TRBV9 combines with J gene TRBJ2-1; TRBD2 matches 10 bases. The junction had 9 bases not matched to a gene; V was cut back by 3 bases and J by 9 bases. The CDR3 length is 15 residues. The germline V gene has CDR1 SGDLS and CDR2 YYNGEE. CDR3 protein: CASSGAGGLPVEQFF. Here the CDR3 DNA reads TGTGCCAGCAGCGGAGCGGGGGGGCTTCCTGTTGAGCAGTTCTTC.

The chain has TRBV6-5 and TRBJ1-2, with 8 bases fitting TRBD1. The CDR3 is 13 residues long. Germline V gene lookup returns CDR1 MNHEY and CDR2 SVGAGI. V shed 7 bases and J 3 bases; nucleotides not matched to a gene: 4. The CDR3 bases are TGTGCCAGCACCAGGGGGCAGTACTATGGCTACACCTTC. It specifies CASTRGQYYGYTF.

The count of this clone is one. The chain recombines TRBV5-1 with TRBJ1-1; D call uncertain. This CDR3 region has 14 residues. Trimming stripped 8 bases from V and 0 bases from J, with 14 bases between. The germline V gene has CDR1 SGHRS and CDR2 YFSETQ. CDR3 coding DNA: TGCGCCAGTGACCTAGACGGCATGAACACTGAAGCTTTCTTT. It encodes CASDLDGMNTEAFF.

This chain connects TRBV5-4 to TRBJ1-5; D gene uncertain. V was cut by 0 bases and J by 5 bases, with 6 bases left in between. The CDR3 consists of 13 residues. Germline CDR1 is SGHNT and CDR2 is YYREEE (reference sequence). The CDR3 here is CASSLGADQPQHF. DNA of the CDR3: TGTGCCAGCAGCTTGGGGGCCGATCAGCCCCAGCATTTT.

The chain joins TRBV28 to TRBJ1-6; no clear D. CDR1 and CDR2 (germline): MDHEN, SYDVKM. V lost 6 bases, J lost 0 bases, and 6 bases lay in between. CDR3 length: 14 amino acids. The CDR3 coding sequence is TGTGCCAGCAGAAAGAGCTCCTATAATTCACCCCTCCACTTT. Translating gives CASRKSSYNSPLHF. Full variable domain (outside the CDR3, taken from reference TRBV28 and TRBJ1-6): DVKVTQSSRYLVKRTGEKVFLECVQDMDHENMFWYRQDPGLGLRLIYFSYDVKMKEKGDIPEGYSVSREKKERFSLILESASTNQTSMYLCASRKSSYNSPLHFGNGTRLTVT.

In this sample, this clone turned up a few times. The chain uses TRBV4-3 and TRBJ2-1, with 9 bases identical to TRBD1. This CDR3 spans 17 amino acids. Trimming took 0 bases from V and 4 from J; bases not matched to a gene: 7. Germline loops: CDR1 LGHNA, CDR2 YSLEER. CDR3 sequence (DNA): TGCGCCAGCAGCCAAGACTCCCGACAGGGGGGATACAATGAGCAGTTCTTC. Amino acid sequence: CASSQDSRQGGYNEQFF.

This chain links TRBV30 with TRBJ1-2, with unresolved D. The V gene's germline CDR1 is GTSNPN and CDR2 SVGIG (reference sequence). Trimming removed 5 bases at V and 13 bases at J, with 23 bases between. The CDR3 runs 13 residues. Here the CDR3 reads CAWAPQELQAFTF. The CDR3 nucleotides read TGTGCCTGGGCCCCCCAGGAATTGCAGGCATTCACCTTC. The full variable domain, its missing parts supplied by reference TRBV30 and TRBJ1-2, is SQTIHQWPATLVQPVGSPLSLECTVEGTSNPNLYWYRQAAGRGLQLLFYSVGIGQISSEVPQNLSASRPQDRQFILSSKKLLLSDSGFYLCAWAPQELQAFTFGSGTRLTVV.

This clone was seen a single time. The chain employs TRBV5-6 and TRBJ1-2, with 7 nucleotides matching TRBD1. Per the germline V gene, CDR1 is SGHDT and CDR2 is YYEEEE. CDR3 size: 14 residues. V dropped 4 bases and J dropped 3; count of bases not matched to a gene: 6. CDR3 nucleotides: TGTGCCAGCAGCCGAGGGGGCACTGACTATGGCTACACCTTC. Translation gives CASSRGGTDYGYTF.

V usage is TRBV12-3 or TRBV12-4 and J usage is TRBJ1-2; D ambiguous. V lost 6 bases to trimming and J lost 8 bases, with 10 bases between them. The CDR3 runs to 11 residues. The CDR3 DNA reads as TGTGCCAGCAGCCTAGAGCGAGGCTACACCTTC. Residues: CASSLERGYTF.

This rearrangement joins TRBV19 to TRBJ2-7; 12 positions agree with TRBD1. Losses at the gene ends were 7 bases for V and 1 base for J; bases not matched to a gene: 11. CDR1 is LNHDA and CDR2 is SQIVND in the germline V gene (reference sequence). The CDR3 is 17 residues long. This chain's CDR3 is CASKGGPGQGASYEQYF. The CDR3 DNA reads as TGTGCCAGTAAAGGCGGTCCGGGACAGGGGGCTTCCTACGAGCAGTACTTC.

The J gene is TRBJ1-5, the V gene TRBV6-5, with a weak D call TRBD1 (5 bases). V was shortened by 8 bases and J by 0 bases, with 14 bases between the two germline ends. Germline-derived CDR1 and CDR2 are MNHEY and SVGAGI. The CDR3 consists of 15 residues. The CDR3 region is CASAKAGVSNQPQHF. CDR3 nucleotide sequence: TGTGCCAGCGCAAAGGCGGGGGTTAGCAATCAGCCCCAGCATTTT.

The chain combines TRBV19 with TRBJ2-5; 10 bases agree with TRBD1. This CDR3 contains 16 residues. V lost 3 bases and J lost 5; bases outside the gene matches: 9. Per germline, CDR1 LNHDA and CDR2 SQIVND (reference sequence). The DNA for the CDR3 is TGTGCCAGTAGTATGTCCACGACAGGGGGCGGTGAGACCCAGTACTTC. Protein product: CASSMSTTGGGETQYF.

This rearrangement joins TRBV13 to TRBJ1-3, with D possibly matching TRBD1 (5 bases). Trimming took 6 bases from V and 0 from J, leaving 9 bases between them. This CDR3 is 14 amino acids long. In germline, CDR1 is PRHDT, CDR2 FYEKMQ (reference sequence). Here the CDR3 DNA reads TGTGCCAGCAGGCGCAGGGTCTCTGGAAACACCATATATTTT. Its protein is CASRRRVSGNTIYF.

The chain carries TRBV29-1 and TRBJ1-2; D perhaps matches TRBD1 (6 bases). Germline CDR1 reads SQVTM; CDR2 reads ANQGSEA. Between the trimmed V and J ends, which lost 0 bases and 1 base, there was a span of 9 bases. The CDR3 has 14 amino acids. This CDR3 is CSVEDPGVNYGYTF. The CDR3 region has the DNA TGCAGCGTTGAAGATCCAGGGGTTAACTATGGCTACACCTTC.

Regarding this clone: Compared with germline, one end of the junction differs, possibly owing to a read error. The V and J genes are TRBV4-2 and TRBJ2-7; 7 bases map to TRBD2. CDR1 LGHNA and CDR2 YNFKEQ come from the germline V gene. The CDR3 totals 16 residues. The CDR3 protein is CASSQALTGGSYEQYF. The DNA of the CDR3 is TGTGCCAGCAGTCAAGCCTTAACGGGGGGCTCCTACGAGCAGTACTTC.

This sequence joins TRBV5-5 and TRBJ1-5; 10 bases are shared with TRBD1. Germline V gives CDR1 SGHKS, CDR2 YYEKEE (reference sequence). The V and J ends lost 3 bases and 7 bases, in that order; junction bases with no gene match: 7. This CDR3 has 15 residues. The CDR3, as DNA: TGTGCCAGCAGCTCTCGACAGGGGGCTTTGCAGCCCCAGCATTTT. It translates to CASSSRQGALQPQHF.

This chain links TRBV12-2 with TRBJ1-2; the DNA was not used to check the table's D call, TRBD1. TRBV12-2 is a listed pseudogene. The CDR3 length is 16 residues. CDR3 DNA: TGTGCAAGTCGCTTAATCCGGGACAGGGGCCCAGTAAGCTACACCTTC. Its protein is CASRLIRDRGPVSYTF.

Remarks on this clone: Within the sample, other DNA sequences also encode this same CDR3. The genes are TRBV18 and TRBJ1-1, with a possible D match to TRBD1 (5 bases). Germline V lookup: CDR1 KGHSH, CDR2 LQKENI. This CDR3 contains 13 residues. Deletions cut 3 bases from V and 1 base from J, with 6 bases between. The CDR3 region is CASSPGQNTEAFF. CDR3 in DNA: TGTGCCAGCTCACCCGGACAGAACACTGAAGCTTTCTTT.

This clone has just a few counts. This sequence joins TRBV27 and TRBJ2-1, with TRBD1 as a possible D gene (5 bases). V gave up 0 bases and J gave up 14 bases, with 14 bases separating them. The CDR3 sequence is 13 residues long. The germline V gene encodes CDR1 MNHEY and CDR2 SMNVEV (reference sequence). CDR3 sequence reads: CASSLSTRAQKFF. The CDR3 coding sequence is TGTGCCAGCAGTTTATCGACCAGGGCCCAAAAGTTCTTC.

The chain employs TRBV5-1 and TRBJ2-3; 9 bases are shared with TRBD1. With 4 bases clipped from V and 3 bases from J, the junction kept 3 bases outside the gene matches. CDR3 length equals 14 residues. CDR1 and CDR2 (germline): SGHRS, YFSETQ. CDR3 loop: CASSRGQGTDTQYF. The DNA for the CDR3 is TGCGCCAGCAGCAGGGGACAGGGAACAGATACGCAGTATTTT. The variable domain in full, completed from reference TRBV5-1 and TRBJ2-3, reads KAGVTQTPRYLIKTRGQQVTLSCSPISGHRSVSWYQQTPGQGLQFLFEYFSETQRNKGNFPGRFSGRQFSNSRSEMNVSTLELGDSALYLCASSRGQGTDTQYFGPGTRLTVL.

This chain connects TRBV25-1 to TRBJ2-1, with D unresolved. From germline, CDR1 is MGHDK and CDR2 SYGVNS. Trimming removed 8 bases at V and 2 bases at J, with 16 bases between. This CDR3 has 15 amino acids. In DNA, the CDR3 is TGTGCCAGCCCCTGCGTAACGGTCCCCTACAATGAGCAGTTCTTC. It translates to CASPCVTVPYNEQFF.